The clone carrying this T cell receptor (beta chain) was seen a single time. The antigen is not known. This CDR3 has 14 amino acids. V trimming: 6 bases; J trimming: 5 bases; junction bases outside the gene matches: 5. Germline V lookup: CDR1 LNHDA, CDR2 SQIVND (reference sequence). Here immunoSEQ multiplex PCR was the method, and the copy in TCRdb shows in-frame clones only, minus some. The sample has some 38,000 clones, roughly 87% seen once. This specimen belongs to a study of neoadjuvant nivolumab and ipilimumab in lung cancer. Study-wide points: Only two of four nivolumab-treated tumors gained richness and clonality by surgery.

The chain employs TRBV19 and TRBJ2-5; TRBD1 matches 11 bases. The clonotype was recovered from an adult with non-small cell lung cancer. Sample: peripheral blood, taken before neoadjuvant nivolumab, alone or with ipilimumab. CDR3: CASSRTGGLETQYF. Written as DNA, the CDR3 is TGTGCCAGTAGCCGGACAGGGGGCTTGGAGACCCAGTACTTC.